A selection of T cell receptor beta chains follows, all from one sample in a study of human T cells and chemical hapten exposure. Via MiXCR, TCRdb re-called the RACE reads, giving one row per CDR3 protein. Here the sample spans roughly 380,000 distinct CDR3 sequences, under 6.5% being singletons. The sample in question was whole blood, obtained in connection with sensitization to the hapten diphenylcyclopropenone (DPC). The receptors shown here come from a woman under 30 with alopecia areata. Some clones in this sample may be carry-over from other donors' samples. Both conserved end residues are part of each CDR3. Each record gives: D gene, clone size, J gene, V gene, CDR3 protein, CDR3 DNA. D genes are given only for firm matches. Clone size is not always given. Where it is, it says once, few, many or a class for expanded clones.

d_call: -
clone_size: many
j_call: TRBJ1-2
v_call: TRBV18
cdr3_aa: CASTIFATHPGYTF
cdr3_nt: TGTGCCAGCACTATATTCGCGACACATCCCGGCTACACCTTC

d_call: -
clone_size: -
j_call: TRBJ2-1
v_call: TRBV18
cdr3_aa: CASSPVRASYTYNEQFF
cdr3_nt: TGTGCCAGCTCACCAGTAAGGGCCTCATATACTTACAATGAGCAGTTCTTC

d_call: TRBD1
clone_size: few
j_call: TRBJ1-6
v_call: TRBV7-2
cdr3_aa: CASSRDRGLSSPLHF
cdr3_nt: TGTGCCAGCAGCCGGGACAGGGGGCTTTCTTCACCCCTCCACTTT

d_call: -
clone_size: -
j_call: TRBJ2-1
v_call: TRBV7-3
cdr3_aa: CASSLTRTGNEQFF
cdr3_nt: TGTGCCAGCAGCTTAACCCGGACTGGGAATGAGCAGTTCTTC

d_call: -
clone_size: many
j_call: TRBJ2-3
v_call: TRBV7-2
cdr3_aa: CASSSYSTDTQYF
cdr3_nt: TGTGCCAGCAGCTCCTATTCCACAGATACGCAGTATTTT

d_call: -
clone_size: few
j_call: TRBJ1-2
v_call: TRBV27
cdr3_aa: CASSFNNRSGNGYTF
cdr3_nt: TGTGCCAGCAGTTTCAACAACAGGTCGGGGAATGGCTACACCTTC

d_call: -
clone_size: few
j_call: TRBJ1-6
v_call: TRBV28
cdr3_aa: CASRSQSSYNSPLHF
cdr3_nt: TGTGCCAGCAGAAGTCAGAGCTCCTATAATTCACCCCTCCACTTT

d_call: -
clone_size: few
j_call: TRBJ2-3
v_call: TRBV4-1
cdr3_aa: CASSQVHPHTDTQYF
cdr3_nt: TGCGCCAGCAGCCAAGTTCACCCCCACACAGATACGCAGTATTTT

d_call: -
clone_size: many
j_call: TRBJ2-3
v_call: TRBV7-9
cdr3_aa: CASSSTRSITDTQYF
cdr3_nt: TGTGCCAGCAGCTCTACTAGATCAATCACAGATACGCAGTATTTT

d_call: -
clone_size: few
j_call: TRBJ1-5
v_call: TRBV12-3/TRBV12-4
cdr3_aa: CASSLLSENQPQHF
cdr3_nt: TGTGCCAGCAGTTTGTTGTCAGAAAATCAGCCCCAGCATTTT

d_call: -
clone_size: many
j_call: TRBJ2-1
v_call: TRBV11-2
cdr3_aa: CASSLRTSSYNEQFF
cdr3_nt: TGTGCCAGCAGCCTTAGGACGAGCTCCTACAATGAGCAGTTCTTC

d_call: -
clone_size: -
j_call: TRBJ1-1
v_call: TRBV7-9
cdr3_aa: CASRPRVDTEAFF
cdr3_nt: TGTGCCAGCAGACCCAGAGTTGACACTGAAGCTTTCTTT

d_call: -
clone_size: -
j_call: TRBJ2-7
v_call: TRBV3-1
cdr3_aa: CASSQEGVGGIDEQYF
cdr3_nt: TGTGCCAGCAGCCAAGAGGGAGTAGGAGGGATCGACGAGCAGTACTTC

d_call: -
clone_size: few
j_call: TRBJ2-3
v_call: TRBV7-6
cdr3_aa: CASSFDSSTDTQYF
cdr3_nt: TGTGCCAGCAGCTTTGACTCTAGCACAGATACGCAGTATTTT

d_call: -
clone_size: many
j_call: TRBJ1-4
v_call: TRBV12-3/TRBV12-4
cdr3_aa: CASSPPPVDEKLFF
cdr3_nt: TGTGCCAGCAGTCCCCCCCCGGTGGATGAAAAACTGTTTTTT

d_call: -
clone_size: few
j_call: TRBJ1-2
v_call: TRBV6-1
cdr3_aa: CASRGAGVYGYTF
cdr3_nt: TGTGCCAGCCGGGGGGCAGGGGTCTATGGCTACACCTTC

d_call: -
clone_size: few
j_call: TRBJ1-5
v_call: TRBV4-3
cdr3_aa: CASSLEISNQPQHF
cdr3_nt: TGCGCCAGCAGCCTCGAGATTAGCAATCAGCCCCAGCATTTT

d_call: TRBD1
clone_size: few
j_call: TRBJ2-7
v_call: TRBV28
cdr3_aa: CASSSRGLVREQYF
cdr3_nt: TGTGCCAGCAGTTCCAGGGGGCTTGTTCGCGAGCAGTACTTC

d_call: -
clone_size: few
j_call: TRBJ2-7
v_call: TRBV27
cdr3_aa: CASSFSSPRREQYF
cdr3_nt: TGTGCCAGCAGTTTCTCATCCCCCAGGAGGGAGCAGTACTTC

d_call: -
clone_size: -
j_call: TRBJ2-1
v_call: TRBV5-6
cdr3_aa: CASSLDSEEQFF
cdr3_nt: TGTGCCAGCAGCTTGGATTCAGAAGAGCAGTTCTTC

d_call: -
clone_size: -
j_call: TRBJ1-5
v_call: TRBV2
cdr3_aa: CASTGEGGYQPQHF
cdr3_nt: TGTGCCAGCACAGGAGAGGGAGGGTATCAGCCCCAGCATTTT

d_call: -
clone_size: -
j_call: TRBJ2-3
v_call: TRBV28
cdr3_aa: CASSLVFRPDTQYF
cdr3_nt: TGTGCCAGCAGTTTGGTTTTCCGGCCGGATACGCAGTATTTT

d_call: -
clone_size: many
j_call: TRBJ1-5
v_call: TRBV4-3
cdr3_aa: CASSQVWGSNQPQHF
cdr3_nt: TGCGCCAGCAGCCAAGTTTGGGGGAGCAATCAGCCCCAGCATTTT

d_call: -
clone_size: few
j_call: TRBJ1-6
v_call: TRBV5-1
cdr3_aa: CASSLVPQPSNSPLHF
cdr3_nt: TGCGCCAGCAGCTTGGTCCCACAACCAAGTAATTCACCCCTCCACTTT

d_call: -
clone_size: -
j_call: TRBJ2-3
v_call: TRBV24-1
cdr3_aa: CATSDSSQTDTQYF
cdr3_nt: TGTGCCACCAGTGATAGTTCGCAGACAGATACGCAGTATTTT

d_call: -
clone_size: few
j_call: TRBJ1-1
v_call: TRBV7-3
cdr3_aa: CASSLTGAKGEAFF
cdr3_nt: TGTGCCAGCAGCTTAACGGGTGCCAAGGGCGAAGCTTTCTTT

d_call: TRBD1
clone_size: few
j_call: TRBJ2-7
v_call: TRBV20-1
cdr3_aa: CSARGDRDYEQYF
cdr3_nt: TGCAGTGCCCGAGGGGACAGGGACTACGAGCAGTACTTC

d_call: -
clone_size: -
j_call: TRBJ1-4
v_call: TRBV7-9
cdr3_aa: CASSLDVREKLFF
cdr3_nt: TGTGCCAGCAGCTTAGACGTGCGGGAAAAACTGTTTTTT

d_call: TRBD1
clone_size: many
j_call: TRBJ2-3
v_call: TRBV27
cdr3_aa: CASRQGAIVADTQYF
cdr3_nt: TGTGCCAGCAGGCAGGGGGCGATCGTAGCAGATACGCAGTATTTT

d_call: TRBD2
clone_size: few
j_call: TRBJ2-5
v_call: TRBV6-5
cdr3_aa: CASSRTSLAGGRLTQYF
cdr3_nt: TGTGCCAGCAGTCGGACGTCACTAGCGGGGGGGCGCCTGACCCAGTACTTC

d_call: -
clone_size: few
j_call: TRBJ2-3
v_call: TRBV5-5
cdr3_aa: CASSWDSGTDTQYF
cdr3_nt: TGTGCCAGCAGCTGGGACTCAGGCACAGATACGCAGTATTTT